This T cell receptor beta chain was recovered during a study of blood T cell repertoires in COVID-19 (dated by TCRdb to about 2020). Regarding the research as a whole: Samples from collaborators originated in the United States, Italy and Spain and spanned both the acute and convalescent phases of COVID-19. The material from the prospective study consisted of cDNA or gDNA derived from T cells, B-cell-depleted T cells, or PBMCs. Deeply sampled blood TCRbeta repertoires from subjects exposed to, actively infected with, or recovered from COVID-19 were included in the dataset. A freely available public database, intended as a resource for researchers studying the immune response to SARS-CoV-2, is where the repertoires were released. Samples came from the ongoing ImmuneRACE study (first 160 participants) plus 1,254 subjects from 6 global collaborators. Nearly every sample came with metadata listing a de-identified subject ID, COVID-19 status, age in years and sex. HLA class I and class II types, where available, came from metadata supplied by the sample provider rather than from assay-based typing. What the research found in general, with its limitations: Clinical and demographic metadata were provided uncurated, with the amount varying by source and participant.

The immunoSEQ Assay, a bias-controlled multiplex PCR, was used to amplify TCRbeta CDR3 regions from genomic DNA. In the authors' own workflow: Nucleated cell counts per sample were estimated from amplification of reference gene primers within the assay. To quantify the absolute abundance of each unique TCRbeta CDR3 rearrangement, sequence reads were collapsed and filtered. For each sample, productive Simpson clonality was calculated as the square root of Simpson's diversity index across productive rearrangements. The table was pulled from immuneACCESS by TCRdb, which kept in-frame rearrangements only. Such tables lose some clones; where checked, under half of the loss comes from unresolved V genes, and the rest has no known cause. D and trimming come from the DNA, and the V and J calls and clone size come from that table. This sample has roughly 45,000 clones in its table, and under 90% of those were observed once. Around 0.43% of the sample lies in the top ten.

CDR1 and CDR2 were assigned from the germline V gene as SGDLS and YYNGEE. The CDR3 measures 15 amino acids from cysteine to phenylalanine. Solely the CDR3 DNA is kept, with 45 bases framed from the first base. After removal of 3 bases from V and 1 base from J, the junction retains 4 bases not matched to a gene. With respect to this clone: Its recognized antigen is unknown. No clone much larger than this one lies a single base away; base qualities are absent. At the DNA level, this CDR3 is encoded by other sequences in the same sample as well.

Collaborating institutions collected whole blood in K2EDTA tubes following their own protocols. For TCRbeta analysis, collaborators shipped samples in one of three forms: frozen whole blood, isolated PBMCs, or DNA extracted from either of those sample types. The sequence links TRBV9 to TRBJ1-3; 7 middle bases align to TRBD1. This receptor was obtained from a human donor in a cohort sampled during active COVID-19. The sample comprised peripheral blood. The nucleotide sequence reads as follows: TGTGCCAGCAGCGCGATACAGGGGTCTGGAAACACCATATATTTT. The resulting protein is CASSAIQGSGNTIYF.